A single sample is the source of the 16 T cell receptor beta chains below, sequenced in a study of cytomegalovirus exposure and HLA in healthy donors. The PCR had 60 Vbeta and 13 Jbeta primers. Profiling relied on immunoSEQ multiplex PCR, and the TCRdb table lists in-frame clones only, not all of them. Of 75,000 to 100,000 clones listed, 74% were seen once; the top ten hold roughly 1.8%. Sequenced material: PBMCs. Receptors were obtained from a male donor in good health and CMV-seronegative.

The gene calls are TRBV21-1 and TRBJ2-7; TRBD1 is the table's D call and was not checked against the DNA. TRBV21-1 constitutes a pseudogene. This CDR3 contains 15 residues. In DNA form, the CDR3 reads TGTGCCAGCAGCTTTCACCGGGACAGGTCGGGCGAGCAGTACTTC. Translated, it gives CASSFHRDRSGEQYF.

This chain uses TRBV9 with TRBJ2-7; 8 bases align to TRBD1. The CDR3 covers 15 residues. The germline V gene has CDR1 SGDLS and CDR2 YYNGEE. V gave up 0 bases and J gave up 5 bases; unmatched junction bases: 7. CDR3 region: CASSVEPTGAHEQYF. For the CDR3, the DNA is TGTGCCAGCAGCGTAGAACCGACAGGGGCCCACGAGCAGTACTTC. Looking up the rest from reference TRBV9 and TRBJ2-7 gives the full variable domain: DSGVTQTPKHLITATGQRVTLRCSPRSGDLSVYWYQQSLDQGLQFLIQYYNGEERAKGNILERFSAQQFPDLHSELNLSSLELGDSALYFCASSVEPTGAHEQYFGPGTRLTVT.

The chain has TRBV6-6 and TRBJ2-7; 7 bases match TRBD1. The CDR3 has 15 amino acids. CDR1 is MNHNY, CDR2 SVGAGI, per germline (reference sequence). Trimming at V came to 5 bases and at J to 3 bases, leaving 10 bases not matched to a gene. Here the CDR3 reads CASSIRDSSFYEQYF. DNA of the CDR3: TGTGCCAGCAGTATCCGGGACAGCTCTTTCTACGAGCAGTACTTC.

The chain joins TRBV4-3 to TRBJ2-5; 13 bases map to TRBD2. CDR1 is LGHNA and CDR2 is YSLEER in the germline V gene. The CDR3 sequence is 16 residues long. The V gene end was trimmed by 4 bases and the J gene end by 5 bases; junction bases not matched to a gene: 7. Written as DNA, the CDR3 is TGCGCCAGCAGCCGAGGACTAGCGGGAGCAGGGGAGACCCAGTACTTC. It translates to CASSRGLAGAGETQYF.

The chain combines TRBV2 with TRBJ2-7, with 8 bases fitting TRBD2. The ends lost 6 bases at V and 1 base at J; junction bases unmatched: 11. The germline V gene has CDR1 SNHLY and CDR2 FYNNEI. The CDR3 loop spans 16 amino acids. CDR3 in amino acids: CASSGHLAGLSYEQYF. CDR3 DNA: TGTGCCAGCAGCGGTCACCTAGCGGGCCTTTCCTACGAGCAGTACTTC.

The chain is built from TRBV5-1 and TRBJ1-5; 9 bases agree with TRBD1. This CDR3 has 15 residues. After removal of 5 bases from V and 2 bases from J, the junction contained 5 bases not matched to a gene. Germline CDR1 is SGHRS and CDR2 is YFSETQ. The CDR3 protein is CASSRTGDGNQPQHF. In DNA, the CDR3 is TGCGCCAGCAGTAGGACAGGGGATGGCAATCAGCCCCAGCATTTT.

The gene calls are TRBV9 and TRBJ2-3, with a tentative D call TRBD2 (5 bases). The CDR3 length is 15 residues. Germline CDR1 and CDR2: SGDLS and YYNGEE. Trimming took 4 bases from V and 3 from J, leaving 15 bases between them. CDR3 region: CASSPGRVETDTQYF. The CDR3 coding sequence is TGTGCCAGCAGCCCTGGGCGGGTTGAGACAGATACGCAGTATTTT.

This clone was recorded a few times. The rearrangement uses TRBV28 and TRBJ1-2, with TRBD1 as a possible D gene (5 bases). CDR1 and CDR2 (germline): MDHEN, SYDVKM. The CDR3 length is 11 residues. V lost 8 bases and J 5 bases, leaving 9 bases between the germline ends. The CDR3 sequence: CASGGFYGYTF. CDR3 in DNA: TGTGCCAGCGGGGGGTTTTATGGCTACACCTTC.

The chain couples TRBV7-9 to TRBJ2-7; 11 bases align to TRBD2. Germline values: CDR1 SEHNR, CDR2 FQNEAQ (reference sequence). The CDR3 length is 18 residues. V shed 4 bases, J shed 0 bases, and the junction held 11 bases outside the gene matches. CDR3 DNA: TGTGCCAGCAGCTCTCCGGGACTAGCGGCCAGGAGCTCCTACGAGCAGTACTTC. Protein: CASSSPGLAARSSYEQYF.

The DNA of the CDR3 is TGTGCCAGCAGCTCAGGGGGGAGAGGAGAGACCCAGTACTTC. Protein product: CASSSGGRGETQYF. The rearrangement uses TRBV6-5 and TRBJ2-5, with D possibly matching TRBD1 (7 bases). Per germline, CDR1 MNHEY and CDR2 SVGAGI. The CDR3 sequence is 14 residues long. Trimming shortened V by 6 bases and J by 4 bases, and 15 bases separated the two germline ends.

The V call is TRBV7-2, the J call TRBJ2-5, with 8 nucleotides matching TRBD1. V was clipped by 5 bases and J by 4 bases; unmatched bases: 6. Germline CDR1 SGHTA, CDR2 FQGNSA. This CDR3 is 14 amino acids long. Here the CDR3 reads CASSPATGVETQYF. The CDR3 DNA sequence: TGTGCCAGCAGCCCAGCGACAGGGGTAGAGACCCAGTACTTC.

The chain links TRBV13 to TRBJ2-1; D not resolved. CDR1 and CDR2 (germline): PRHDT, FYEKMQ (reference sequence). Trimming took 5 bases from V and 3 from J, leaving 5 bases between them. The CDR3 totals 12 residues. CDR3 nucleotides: TGTGCCAGCAGCGCCGGCTACAATGAGCAGTTCTTC. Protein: CASSAGYNEQFF.

The CDR3 region has the DNA TGTGCCAGTAGTATCAGGCAGGATCAGCCCCAGCATTTT. Residues: CASSIRQDQPQHF. The chain couples TRBV19 to TRBJ1-5; D is undetermined. This CDR3 spans 13 amino acids. The germline V gene has CDR1 LNHDA and CDR2 SQIVND (reference sequence). V was cut by 3 bases and J by 5 bases, with 8 bases left in between.

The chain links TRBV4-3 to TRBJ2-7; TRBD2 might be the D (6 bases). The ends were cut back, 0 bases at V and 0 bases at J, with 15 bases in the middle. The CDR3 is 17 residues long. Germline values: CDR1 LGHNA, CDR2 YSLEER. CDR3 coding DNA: TGCGCCAGCAGCCAAGAGTCACTAGCCGCAAGCTCCTACGAGCAGTACTTC. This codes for CASSQESLAASSYEQYF.

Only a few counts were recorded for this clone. CDR3: CASSPPSGHYEQYF. As DNA, the CDR3 is TGTGCCAGCTCACCACCGTCGGGACACTACGAGCAGTACTTC. The chain employs TRBV18 and TRBJ2-7; tentative D call: TRBD1 (6 bases). Germline lookup yields CDR1 KGHSH and CDR2 LQKENI. CDR3 length equals 14 residues. Trimming left V 0 bases short and J 3 bases short, with 9 bases between.

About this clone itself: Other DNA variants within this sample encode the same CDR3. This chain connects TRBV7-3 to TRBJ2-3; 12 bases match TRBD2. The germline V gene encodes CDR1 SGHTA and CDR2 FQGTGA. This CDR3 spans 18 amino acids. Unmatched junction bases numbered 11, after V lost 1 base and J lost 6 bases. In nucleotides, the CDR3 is TGTGCCAGCAGCTTAAAGATTGCTAGCGGGAGGGCTGCGGATACGCAGTATTTT. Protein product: CASSLKIASGRAADTQYF.